Presented here are 8 T cell receptor beta chains from one specimen sequenced in a study of T cell repertoires in ileal Crohn's disease. Sample time point: neoterminal ileum biopsy at postoperative endoscopy, about 6 months after surgery. This table comes from immunoSEQ multiplex PCR, and its TCRdb copy is limited to in-frame clones, with some not included. The sample carries 2,000 to 3,000 clones, over 70% recorded once. Sequencing used ileal tissue. The receptors shown here come from an adult with Crohn's disease.

The chain carries TRBV4-1 and TRBJ2-7; TRBD2 might be the D (6 bases). V lost 0 bases, J lost 6 bases, and 9 bases lay in between. Germline CDR1 is MGHRA and CDR2 is YSYEKL. The CDR3 covers 13 residues. CDR3 sequence reads: CASSQETRLEQYF. In DNA form, the CDR3 reads TGCGCCAGCAGCCAAGAGACTAGGCTCGAGCAGTACTTC.

The chain carries TRBV11-2 and TRBJ2-5; tentative D call: TRBD1 (6 bases). Trimming stripped 3 bases from V and 0 bases from J, with 8 bases between. The CDR3 has 14 residues. Germline CDR1 and CDR2: SGHAT and FQNNGV. The DNA for the CDR3 is TGTGCCAGCAGCTTCGGACAGAACCAAGAGACCCAGTACTTC. It translates to CASSFGQNQETQYF.

The chain is built from TRBV2 and TRBJ1-4; 7 bases align to TRBD1. This CDR3 contains 16 residues. V shed 6 bases, J shed 0 bases, and the junction held 7 bases outside the gene matches. The germline gives CDR1 SNHLY, CDR2 FYNNEI. The CDR3 loop is CASRGGSYATNEKLFF. DNA of the CDR3: TGTGCCAGCAGAGGGGGCAGCTATGCAACTAATGAAAAACTGTTTTTT. Complete variable domain (other parts from reference TRBV2 and TRBJ1-4): EPEVTQTPSHQVTQMGQEVILRCVPISNHLYFYWYRQILGQKVEFLVSFYNNEISEKSEIFDDQFSVERPDGSNFTLKIRSTKLEDSAMYFCASRGGSYATNEKLFFGSGTQLSVL.

This clone has more than one count but fewer than ten. J is TRBJ2-7 and V is TRBV27, with D possibly matching TRBD2 (7 bases). Germline V lookup: CDR1 MNHEY, CDR2 SMNVEV (reference sequence). The V end was cut by 6 bases, the J end by 7 bases, with 25 bases between. The CDR3 has 16 amino acids. CDR3 DNA sequence: TGTGCCAGCAGCTCTTCCCGGGGGGCCCTCGGCGAAGAGCAGTACTTC. It codes for CASSSSRGALGEEQYF.

This clone has more than one count but fewer than ten. The chain carries TRBV7-2 and TRBJ2-3; a weak D match, TRBD1 (5 bases). CDR1 SGHTA and CDR2 FQGNSA come from the germline V gene. The CDR3 extends over 14 amino acids. V gave up 1 base and J gave up 2 bases, with 7 bases separating them. The CDR3: CASSLVGVTDTQYF. The DNA of the CDR3 is TGTGCCAGCAGCTTAGTAGGGGTCACAGATACGCAGTATTTT.

This clone was observed a handful of times. The chain combines TRBV6-5 with TRBJ2-5; TRBD1 aligns across 8 bases. J gave up 7 bases and V 5 bases, and 6 bases lay outside the gene matches. CDR3 length: 13 residues. Germline assignment: CDR1 MNHEY and CDR2 SVGAGI. DNA of the CDR3: TGTGCCAGCAGTGTGGGACAGGTTACGACCCAGTACTTC. Amino acids: CASSVGQVTTQYF.

The chain uses TRBV2 and TRBJ1-5; TRBD1 matches 10 bases. The CDR3 length is 15 residues. Trimming cost V 6 bases and J 0 bases; bases outside gene matches: 2. CDR1 and CDR2 (germline): SNHLY, FYNNEI. The CDR3 here is CASRGTGDSNQPQHF. The CDR3 DNA reads as TGTGCCAGCAGGGGGACAGGGGATAGCAATCAGCCCCAGCATTTT. Filled out from reference TRBV2 and TRBJ1-5, the complete variable domain reads EPEVTQTPSHQVTQMGQEVILRCVPISNHLYFYWYRQILGQKVEFLVSFYNNEISEKSEIFDDQFSVERPDGSNFTLKIRSTKLEDSAMYFCASRGTGDSNQPQHFGDGTRLSIL.

The rearrangement links TRBV11-3 to TRBJ1-3; a possible D gene is TRBD1 (5 bases). Germline CDR1 and CDR2: SGHNT and YENEEA. Trimming took 0 bases from V and 0 from J, leaving 12 bases between them. This CDR3 region has 17 residues. CDR3 sequence reads: CASSLDGGASSGNTIYF. The CDR3 DNA reads as TGTGCCAGCAGCTTAGATGGTGGGGCGAGCTCTGGAAACACCATATATTTT.